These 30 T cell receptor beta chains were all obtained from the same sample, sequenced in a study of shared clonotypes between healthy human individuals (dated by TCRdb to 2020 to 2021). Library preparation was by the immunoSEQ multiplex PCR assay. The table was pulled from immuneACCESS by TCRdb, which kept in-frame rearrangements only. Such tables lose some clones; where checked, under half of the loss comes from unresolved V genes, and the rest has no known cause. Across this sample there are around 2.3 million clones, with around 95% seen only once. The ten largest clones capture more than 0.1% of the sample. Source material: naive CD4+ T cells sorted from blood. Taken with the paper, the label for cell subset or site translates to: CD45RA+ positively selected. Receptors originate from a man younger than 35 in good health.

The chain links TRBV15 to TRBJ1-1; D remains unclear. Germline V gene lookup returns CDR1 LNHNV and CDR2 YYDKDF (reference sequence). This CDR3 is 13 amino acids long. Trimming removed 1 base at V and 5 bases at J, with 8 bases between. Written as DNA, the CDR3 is TGTGCCACCAGCAGAGGGGCGTCGACTGAAGCTTTCTTT. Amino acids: CATSRGASTEAFF.

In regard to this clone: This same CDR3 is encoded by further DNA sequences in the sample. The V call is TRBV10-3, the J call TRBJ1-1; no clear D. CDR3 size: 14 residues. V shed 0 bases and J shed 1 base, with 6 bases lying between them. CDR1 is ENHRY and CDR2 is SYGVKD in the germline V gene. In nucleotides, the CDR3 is TGTGCCATCAGTGAGTCTGCAGGGAACACTGAAGCTTTCTTT. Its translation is CAISESAGNTEAFF.

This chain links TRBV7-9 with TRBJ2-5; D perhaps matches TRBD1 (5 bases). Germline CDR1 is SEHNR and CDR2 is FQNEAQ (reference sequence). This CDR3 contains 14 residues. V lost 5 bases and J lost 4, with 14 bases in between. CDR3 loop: CASSPQTGGETQYF. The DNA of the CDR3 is TGTGCCAGCAGCCCTCAAACAGGCGGAGAGACCCAGTACTTC. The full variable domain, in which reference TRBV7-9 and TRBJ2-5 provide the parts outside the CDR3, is DTGVSQNPRHKITKRGQNVTFRCDPISEHNRLYWYRQTLGQGPEFLTYFQNEAQLEKSRLLSDRFSAERPKGSFSTLEIQRTEQGDSAMYLCASSPQTGGETQYFGPGTRLLVL.

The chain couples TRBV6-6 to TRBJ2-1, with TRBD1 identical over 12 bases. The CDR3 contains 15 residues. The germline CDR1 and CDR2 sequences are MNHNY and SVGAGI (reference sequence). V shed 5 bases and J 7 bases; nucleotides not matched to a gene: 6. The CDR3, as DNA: TGTGCCAGCAGTCCCGGGACAGGGGGCCGGAATGAGCAGTTCTTC. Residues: CASSPGTGGRNEQFF.

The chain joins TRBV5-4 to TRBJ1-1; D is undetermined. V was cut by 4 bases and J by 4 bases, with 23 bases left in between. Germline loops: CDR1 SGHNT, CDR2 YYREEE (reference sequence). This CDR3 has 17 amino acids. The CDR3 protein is CASSPTSQVMSSTEAFF. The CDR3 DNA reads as TGTGCCAGCAGCCCGACGTCTCAGGTCATGTCGAGCACTGAAGCTTTCTTT.

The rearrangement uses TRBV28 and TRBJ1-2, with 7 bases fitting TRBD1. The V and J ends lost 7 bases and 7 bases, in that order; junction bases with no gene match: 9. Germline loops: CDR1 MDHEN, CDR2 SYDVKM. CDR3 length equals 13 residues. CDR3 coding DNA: TGTGCCAGCACATCACAGGGGTTTCCTGGCTACACCTTC. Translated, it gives CASTSQGFPGYTF.

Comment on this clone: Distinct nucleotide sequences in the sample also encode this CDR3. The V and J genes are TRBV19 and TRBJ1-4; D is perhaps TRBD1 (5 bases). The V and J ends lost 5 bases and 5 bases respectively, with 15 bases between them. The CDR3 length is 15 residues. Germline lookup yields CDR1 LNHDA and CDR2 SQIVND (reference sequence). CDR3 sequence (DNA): TGTGCCAGTAGTCCCGGGACCGGAGGGAATGAAAAACTGTTTTTT. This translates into CASSPGTGGNEKLFF.

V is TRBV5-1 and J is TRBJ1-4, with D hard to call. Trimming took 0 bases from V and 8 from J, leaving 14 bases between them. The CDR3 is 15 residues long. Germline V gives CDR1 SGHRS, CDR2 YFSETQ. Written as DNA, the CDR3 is TGCGCCAGCAGCTTGGATGGCCAGATACGGGAAAAACTGTTTTTT. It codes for CASSLDGQIREKLFF. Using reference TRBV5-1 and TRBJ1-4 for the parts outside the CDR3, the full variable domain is KAGVTQTPRYLIKTRGQQVTLSCSPISGHRSVSWYQQTPGQGLQFLFEYFSETQRNKGNFPGRFSGRQFSNSRSEMNVSTLELGDSALYLCASSLDGQIREKLFFGSGTQLSVL.

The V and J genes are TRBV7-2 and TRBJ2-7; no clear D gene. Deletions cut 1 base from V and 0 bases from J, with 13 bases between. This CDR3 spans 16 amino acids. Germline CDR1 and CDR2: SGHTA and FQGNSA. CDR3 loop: CASSLGPLPGSYEQYF. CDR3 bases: TGTGCCAGCAGCTTAGGCCCCTTACCGGGCTCCTACGAGCAGTACTTC.

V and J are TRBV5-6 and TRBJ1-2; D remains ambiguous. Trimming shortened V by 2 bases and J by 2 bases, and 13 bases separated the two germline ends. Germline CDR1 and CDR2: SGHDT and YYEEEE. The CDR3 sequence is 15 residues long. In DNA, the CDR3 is TGTGCCAGCAGCTTTACAGTAGAGAAAAACTATGGCTACACCTTC. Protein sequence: CASSFTVEKNYGYTF.

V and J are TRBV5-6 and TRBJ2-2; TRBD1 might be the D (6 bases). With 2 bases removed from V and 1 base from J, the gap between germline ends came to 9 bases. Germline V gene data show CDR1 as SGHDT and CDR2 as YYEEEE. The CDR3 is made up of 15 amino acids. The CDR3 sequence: CASSFGQKNTGELFF. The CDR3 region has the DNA TGTGCCAGCAGCTTCGGACAGAAGAACACCGGGGAGCTGTTTTTT.

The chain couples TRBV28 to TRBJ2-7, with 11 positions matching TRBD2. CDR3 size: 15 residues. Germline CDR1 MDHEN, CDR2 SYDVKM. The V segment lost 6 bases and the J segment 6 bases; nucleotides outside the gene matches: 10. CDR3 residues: CASSLAGGPSLEQYF. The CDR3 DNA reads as TGTGCCAGCAGCTTAGCGGGAGGGCCCTCTCTCGAGCAGTACTTC.

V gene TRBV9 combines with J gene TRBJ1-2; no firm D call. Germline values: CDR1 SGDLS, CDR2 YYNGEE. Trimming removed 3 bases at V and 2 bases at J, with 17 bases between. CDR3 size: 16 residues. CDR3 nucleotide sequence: TGTGCCAGCAGCGCAGACTCCAGGACTTCAAACTATGGCTACACCTTC. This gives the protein CASSADSRTSNYGYTF.

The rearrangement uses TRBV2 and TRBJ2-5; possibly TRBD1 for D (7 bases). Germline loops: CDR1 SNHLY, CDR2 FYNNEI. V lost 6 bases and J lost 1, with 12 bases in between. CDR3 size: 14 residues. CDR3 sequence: CASSGRGAQETQYF. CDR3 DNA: TGTGCCAGCAGCGGCAGGGGGGCCCAAGAGACCCAGTACTTC.

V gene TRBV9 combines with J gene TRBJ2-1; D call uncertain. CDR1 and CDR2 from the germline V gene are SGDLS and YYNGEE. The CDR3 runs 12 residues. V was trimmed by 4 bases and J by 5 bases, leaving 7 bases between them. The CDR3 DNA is TGTGCCAGCAGCCCCCGGGACAATGAGCAGTTCTTC. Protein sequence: CASSPRDNEQFF.

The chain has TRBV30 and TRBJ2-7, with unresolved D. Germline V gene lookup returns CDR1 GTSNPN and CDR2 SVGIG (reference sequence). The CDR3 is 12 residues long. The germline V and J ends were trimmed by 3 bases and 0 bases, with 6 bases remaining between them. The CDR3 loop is CAWSGPSYEQYF. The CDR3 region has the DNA TGTGCCTGGAGCGGTCCCTCCTACGAGCAGTACTTC.

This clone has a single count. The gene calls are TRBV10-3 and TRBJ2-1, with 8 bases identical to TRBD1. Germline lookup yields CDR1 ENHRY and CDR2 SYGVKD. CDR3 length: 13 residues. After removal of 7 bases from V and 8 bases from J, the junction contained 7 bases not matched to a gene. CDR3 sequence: CAITAGGYDEQFF. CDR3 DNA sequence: TGTGCCATCACGGCAGGGGGCTATGATGAGCAGTTCTTC.

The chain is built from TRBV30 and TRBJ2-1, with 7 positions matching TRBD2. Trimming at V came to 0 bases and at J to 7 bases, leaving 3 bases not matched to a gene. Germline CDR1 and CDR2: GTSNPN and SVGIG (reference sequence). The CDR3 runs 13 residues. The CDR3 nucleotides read TGTGCCTGGAGTGTGGGGAGGGGAAATGAGCAGTTCTTC. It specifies CAWSVGRGNEQFF.

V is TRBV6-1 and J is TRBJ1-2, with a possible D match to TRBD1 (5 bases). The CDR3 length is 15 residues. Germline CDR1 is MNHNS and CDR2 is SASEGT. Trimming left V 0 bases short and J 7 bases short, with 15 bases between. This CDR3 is CASSEALRRGGGYTF. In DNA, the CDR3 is TGTGCCAGCAGTGAAGCGCTTAGGAGGGGTGGTGGCTACACCTTC.

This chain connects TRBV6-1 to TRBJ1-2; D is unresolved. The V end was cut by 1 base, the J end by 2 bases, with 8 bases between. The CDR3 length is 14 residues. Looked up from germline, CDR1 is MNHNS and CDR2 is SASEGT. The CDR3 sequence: CASSEGGVNYGYTF. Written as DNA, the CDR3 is TGTGCCAGCAGTGAAGGCGGGGTAAACTATGGCTACACCTTC.

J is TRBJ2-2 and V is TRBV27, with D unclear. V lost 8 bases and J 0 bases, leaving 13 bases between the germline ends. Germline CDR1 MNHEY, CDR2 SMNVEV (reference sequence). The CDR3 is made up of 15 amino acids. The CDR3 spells CASSISGANTGELFF. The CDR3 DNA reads TGTGCCAGCTCTATATCGGGTGCGAACACCGGGGAGCTGTTTTTT.

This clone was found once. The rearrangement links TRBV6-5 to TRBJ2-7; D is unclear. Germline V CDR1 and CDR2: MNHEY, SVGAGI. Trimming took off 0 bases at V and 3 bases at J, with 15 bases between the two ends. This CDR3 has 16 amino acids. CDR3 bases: TGTGCCAGCAGTTACTCCCTCGGGCGTAGAGGCTACGAGCAGTACTTC. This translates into CASSYSLGRRGYEQYF.

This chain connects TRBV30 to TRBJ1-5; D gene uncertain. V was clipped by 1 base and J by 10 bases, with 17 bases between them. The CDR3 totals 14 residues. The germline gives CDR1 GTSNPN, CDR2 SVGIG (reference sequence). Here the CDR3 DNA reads TGTGCCTGGAGTGGCTCCACGGGATCTATCCCCCAGCATTTT. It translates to CAWSGSTGSIPQHF.

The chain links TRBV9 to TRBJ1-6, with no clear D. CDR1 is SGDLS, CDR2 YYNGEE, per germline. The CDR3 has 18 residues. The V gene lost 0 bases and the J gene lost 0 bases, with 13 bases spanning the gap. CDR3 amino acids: CASSVAATESSYNSPLHF. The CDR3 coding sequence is TGTGCCAGCAGCGTAGCTGCCACGGAGAGCTCCTATAATTCACCCCTCCACTTT.

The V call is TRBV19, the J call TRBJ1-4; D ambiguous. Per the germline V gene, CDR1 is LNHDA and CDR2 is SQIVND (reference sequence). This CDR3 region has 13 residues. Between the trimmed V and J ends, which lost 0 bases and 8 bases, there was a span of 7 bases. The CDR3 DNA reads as TGTGCCAGTAGTATAGAGGGCAGCGAAAAACTGTTTTTT. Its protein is CASSIEGSEKLFF.

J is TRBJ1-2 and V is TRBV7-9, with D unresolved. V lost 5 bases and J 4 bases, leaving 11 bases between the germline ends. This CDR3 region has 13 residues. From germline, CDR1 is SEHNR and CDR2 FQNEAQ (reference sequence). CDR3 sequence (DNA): TGTGCCAGCAGCCCCGGACTGGGCTATGGCTACACCTTC. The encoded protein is CASSPGLGYGYTF.

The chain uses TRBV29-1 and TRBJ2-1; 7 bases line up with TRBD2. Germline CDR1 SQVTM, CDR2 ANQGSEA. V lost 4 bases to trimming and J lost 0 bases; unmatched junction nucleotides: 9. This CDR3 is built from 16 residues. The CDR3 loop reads CSVGSRGGSSYNEQFF. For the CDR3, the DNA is TGCAGCGTTGGCTCCCGGGGCGGGAGCTCCTACAATGAGCAGTTCTTC.

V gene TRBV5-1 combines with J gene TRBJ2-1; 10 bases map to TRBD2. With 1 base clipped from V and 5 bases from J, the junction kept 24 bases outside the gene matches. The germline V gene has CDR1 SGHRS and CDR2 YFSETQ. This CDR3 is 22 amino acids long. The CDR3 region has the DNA TGCGCCAGCAGCTTGAAGATGTTGGGTCTAGCGGGAGTATCACTTTACGACAATGAGCAGTTCTTC. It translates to CASSLKMLGLAGVSLYDNEQFF.

CDR3 amino acids: CASSLGAGPSNEQFF. DNA of the CDR3: TGCGCCAGCAGCTTGGGGGCTGGCCCCTCCAATGAGCAGTTCTTC. This chain connects TRBV5-1 to TRBJ2-1; D is uncertain. Germline V gene data show CDR1 as SGHRS and CDR2 as YFSETQ. Trimming removed 0 bases from V and 6 bases from J, with 13 bases in between. The CDR3 has 15 residues.

The CDR3 region is CATRVPAGEETQYF. As DNA, the CDR3 is TGTGCCACCCGCGTGCCAGCGGGGGAAGAGACCCAGTACTTC. The chain joins TRBV28 to TRBJ2-5, with TRBD2 matching over 8 bases. The junction had 10 bases not matched to a gene; V was cut back by 10 bases and J by 3 bases. Germline CDR1 MDHEN, CDR2 SYDVKM. This CDR3 region has 14 residues. The full variable domain, rest sourced from reference TRBV28 and TRBJ2-5, is DVKVTQSSRYLVKRTGEKVFLECVQDMDHENMFWYRQDPGLGLRLIYFSYDVKMKEKGDIPEGYSVSREKKERFSLILESASTNQTSMYLCATRVPAGEETQYFGPGTRLLVL.